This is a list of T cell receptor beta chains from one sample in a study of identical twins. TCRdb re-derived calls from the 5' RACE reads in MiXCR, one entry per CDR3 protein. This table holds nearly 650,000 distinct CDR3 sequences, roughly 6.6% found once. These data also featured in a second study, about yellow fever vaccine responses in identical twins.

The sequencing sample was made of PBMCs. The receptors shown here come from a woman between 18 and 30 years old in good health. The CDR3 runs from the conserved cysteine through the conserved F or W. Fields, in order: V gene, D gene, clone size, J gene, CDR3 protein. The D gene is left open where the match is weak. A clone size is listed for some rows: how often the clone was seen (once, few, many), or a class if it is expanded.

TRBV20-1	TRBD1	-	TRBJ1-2	CSARDRDSYGYTF
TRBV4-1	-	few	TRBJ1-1	CASSQASMVKNTEAFF
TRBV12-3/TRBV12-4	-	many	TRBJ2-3	CASRQQGGIGTDTQYF
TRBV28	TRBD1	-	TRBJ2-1	CASIPRDRGPNEQFF
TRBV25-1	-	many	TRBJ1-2	CASRDGVGVYGYTF
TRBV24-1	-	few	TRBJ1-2	CATSDPIYGYTF
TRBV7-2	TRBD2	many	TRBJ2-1	CASSLASGVSYNEQFF
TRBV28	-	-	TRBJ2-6	CASSPARDSGANVLTF
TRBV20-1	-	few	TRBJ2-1	CSAISGGIYNEQFF
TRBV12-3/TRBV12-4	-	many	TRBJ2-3	CASSRDRADTQYF
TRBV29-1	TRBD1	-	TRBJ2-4	CSVGTGGFIQYF
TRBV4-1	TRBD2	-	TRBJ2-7	CASSHPTSGRNEQYF
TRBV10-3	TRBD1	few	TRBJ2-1	CAIRSGTGENEQFF
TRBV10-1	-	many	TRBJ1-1	CASSEPQPGGNTEAFF
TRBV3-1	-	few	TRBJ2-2	CASTPGPSNTGELFF
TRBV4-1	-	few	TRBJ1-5	CASSQGSTNSNQPQHF
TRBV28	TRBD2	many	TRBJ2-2	CASTPLGLAGDTGELFF
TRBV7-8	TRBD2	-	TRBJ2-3	CASSSYPGSGGERTDTQYF
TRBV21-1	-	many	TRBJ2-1	CASSTGLAAREHEQFF
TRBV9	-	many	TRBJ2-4	CASSARLGVGIQYF
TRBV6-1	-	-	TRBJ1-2	CASSEAGAIGGYTF
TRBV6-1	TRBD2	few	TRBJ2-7	CASRPGLADPYEQYF
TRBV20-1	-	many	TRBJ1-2	CSARVQSYGYTF
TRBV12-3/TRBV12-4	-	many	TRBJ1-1	CASRTGGGNTEAFF
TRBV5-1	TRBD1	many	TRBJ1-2	CASSVRPGQGFSGYTF
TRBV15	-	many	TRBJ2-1	CATTVGRSSYNEQFF
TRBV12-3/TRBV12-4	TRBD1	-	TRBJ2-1	CASSRKYRGNEQFF
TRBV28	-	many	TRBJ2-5	CASSFNRETQYF
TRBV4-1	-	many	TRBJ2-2	CASRHSNMNTGELFF
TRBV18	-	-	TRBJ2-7	CASSPPDHEQYF
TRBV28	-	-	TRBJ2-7	CASSPLFSEQYF
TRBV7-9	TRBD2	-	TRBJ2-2	CASSSLAGGDTGELFF
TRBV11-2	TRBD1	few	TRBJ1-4	CASSSNPGQVNEKLFF
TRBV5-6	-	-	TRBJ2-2	CASSLVATGTGELFF
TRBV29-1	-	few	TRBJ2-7	CSVEDEEGQAGDEQYF
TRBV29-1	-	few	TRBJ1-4	CSVGDGTSATNEKLFF
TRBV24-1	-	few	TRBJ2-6	CATSDPGGPRGTGANVLTF
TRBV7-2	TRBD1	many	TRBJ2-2	CASSLGVGTATGELFF
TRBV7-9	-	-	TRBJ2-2	CAIRTDEGELFF
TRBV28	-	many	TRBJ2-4	CASNAAGLAKNIQYF
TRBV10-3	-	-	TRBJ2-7	CASSQTGPEQYF
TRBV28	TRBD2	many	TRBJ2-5	CATQLAGEQETQYF
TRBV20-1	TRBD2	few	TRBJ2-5	CSASFPGLGLRETQYF
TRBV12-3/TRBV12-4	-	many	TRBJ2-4	CASSFTGPQYF
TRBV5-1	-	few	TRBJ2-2	CASSSLSGGGSGELFF
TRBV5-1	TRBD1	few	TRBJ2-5	CASSLADRGGETQYF
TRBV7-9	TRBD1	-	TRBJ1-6	CASSLQGVDNSPLHF
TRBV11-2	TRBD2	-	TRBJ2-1	CASRPSATGGSQFF
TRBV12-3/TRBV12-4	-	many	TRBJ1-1	CASSKQGRAFF
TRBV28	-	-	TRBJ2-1	CASSLWGGAQYNEQFF
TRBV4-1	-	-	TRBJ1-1	CASSPRGAEAFF